One sample yielded the 20 T cell receptor beta chains listed below, sequenced in a study of cytomegalovirus exposure and HLA in healthy donors (dated by TCRdb to 2017 to 2019). Preparation of the library involved the immunoSEQ multiplex PCR assay. The multiplex PCR relied on a mix of 60 forward primers for TCR Vbeta segments and 13 reverse primers for TCR Jbeta segments. TCRdb's version of the immuneACCESS table is confined to in-frame rearrangements and falls short of the full clone set. An unresolved V gene accounts for under half of the shortfall where checked; the remainder is of unknown origin. Recorded for this sample are tens of thousands of clones; around 72% of them occurred a single time. The ten biggest clones cover approximately 3.2% of the sample. Material for sequencing was PBMCs. These TCRs come from a woman in her 30s in good health and CMV-seronegative.

The J gene is TRBJ1-2, the V gene TRBV25-1, with TRBD1 as a possible D gene (5 bases). The V end lost 3 bases, the J end lost 6 bases, and 17 bases lay between the germline ends. CDR1 is MGHDK and CDR2 is SYGVNS in the germline V gene. The CDR3 contains 15 residues. CDR3 nucleotides: TGTGCCAGCAGTGAGGTCGCAGGGTATGGGGATGGCTACACCTTC. Amino acid sequence: CASSEVAGYGDGYTF.

This clone has a single count. The chain employs TRBV27 and TRBJ2-7, with D possibly TRBD2 on 5 matching bases. CDR1 is MNHEY and CDR2 is SMNVEV in the germline V gene (reference sequence). Trimming shortened V by 8 bases and J by 0 bases, and 11 bases separated the two germline ends. The CDR3 loop spans 13 amino acids. DNA for the CDR3: TGTGCCAGCCGGTTAGGGAGCTCCTACGAGCAGTACTTC. The encoded protein is CASRLGSSYEQYF.

The count of this clone is one. The rearrangement uses TRBV5-8 and TRBJ2-7; D is ambiguous. V lost 1 base to trimming and J lost 3 bases, with 5 bases between them. Germline V lookup: CDR1 SGHTS, CDR2 YDEGEE. The CDR3 length is 12 residues. CDR3: CASSLSRYEQYF. The CDR3 region has the DNA TGTGCCAGCAGCTTGTCCCGCTACGAGCAGTACTTC.

The table lists this clone with a few counts. V is TRBV27 and J is TRBJ1-5, with a weak D call TRBD1 (5 bases). The CDR3 totals 15 residues. Germline values: CDR1 MNHEY, CDR2 SMNVEV (reference sequence). The ends were cut back, 3 bases at V and 2 bases at J, with 11 bases in the middle. CDR3 residues: CASSLGQAGNQPQHF. The CDR3, as DNA: TGTGCCAGCAGTTTGGGGCAGGCAGGCAATCAGCCCCAGCATTTT.

This rearrangement joins TRBV7-9 to TRBJ2-7, with 8 bases lining up with TRBD2. Trimming at V came to 6 bases and at J to 3 bases, leaving 13 bases not matched to a gene. The length of the CDR3 is 16 residues. The germline gives CDR1 SEHNR, CDR2 FQNEAQ (reference sequence). This CDR3 is CASSPRGAGEFYEQYF. The CDR3 bases are TGTGCCAGCAGTCCACGGGGAGCGGGAGAATTCTACGAGCAGTACTTC. Filled out from reference TRBV7-9 and TRBJ2-7, the complete variable domain reads DTGVSQNPRHKITKRGQNVTFRCDPISEHNRLYWYRQTLGQGPEFLTYFQNEAQLEKSRLLSDRFSAERPKGSFSTLEIQRTEQGDSAMYLCASSPRGAGEFYEQYFGPGTRLTVT.

The genes are TRBV7-9 and TRBJ2-2, with D unresolved. Germline V gene sequence: CDR1 SEHNR, CDR2 FQNEAQ (reference sequence). Trimming shortened V by 2 bases and J by 6 bases, and 13 bases separated the two germline ends. The CDR3 loop spans 15 amino acids. CDR3 sequence: CASSLLIEASGELFF. The CDR3 coding sequence is TGTGCCAGCAGCTTACTGATCGAGGCGTCCGGGGAGCTGTTTTTT.

This chain links TRBV29-1 with TRBJ2-1, with 7 bases fitting TRBD2. Trimming cost V 6 bases and J 9 bases; bases outside gene matches: 8. This CDR3 is built from 12 residues. Germline V gene sequence: CDR1 SQVTM, CDR2 ANQGSEA. CDR3 in DNA: TGCAGCGTGACAAGGGACTATATTGAGCAGTTCTTC. Amino acids: CSVTRDYIEQFF.

The rearrangement links TRBV6-6 to TRBJ2-3; 9 positions agree with TRBD1. Trimming took 0 bases from V and 3 from J; bases not matched to a gene: 1. In germline, CDR1 is MNHNY, CDR2 SVGAGI (reference sequence). The CDR3 loop spans 15 amino acids. The CDR3 DNA sequence: TGTGCCAGCAGTTACTCGGGACAGGGTACAGATACGCAGTATTTT. Protein sequence: CASSYSGQGTDTQYF.

The chain recombines TRBV4-2 with TRBJ2-7, with D tentatively TRBD2 (5 bases). The CDR3 sequence is 16 residues long. Germline CDR1 and CDR2: LGHNA and YNFKEQ. V lost 0 bases, J lost 0 bases, and 12 bases lay in between. CDR3 protein: CASSQEYRGISYEQYF. The CDR3 DNA follows: TGTGCCAGCAGCCAAGAGTACCGGGGTATCTCCTACGAGCAGTACTTC.

V is TRBV19 and J is TRBJ2-7; 8 bases agree with TRBD1. The CDR3 extends over 14 amino acids. The V and J ends lost 5 bases and 4 bases, in that order; junction bases with no gene match: 7. Germline V gives CDR1 LNHDA, CDR2 SQIVND (reference sequence). The CDR3 spells CASSDGQGGYEQYF. DNA for the CDR3: TGTGCCAGTAGTGACGGACAGGGCGGGTACGAGCAGTACTTC.

V is TRBV11-2 and J is TRBJ2-5; 11 bases fit TRBD2. Germline CDR1 SGHAT, CDR2 FQNNGV. Germline trimming cut 3 bases from V and 2 bases from J; bases unmatched to any gene: 2. The CDR3 runs to 15 residues. The DNA of the CDR3 is TGTGCCAGCAGCTTTAGCGGGGGGGTACAAGAGACCCAGTACTTC. Residues: CASSFSGGVQETQYF.

The chain employs TRBV30 and TRBJ1-6; the match to TRBD1 covers 9 bases. The V gene's germline CDR1 is GTSNPN and CDR2 SVGIG (reference sequence). CDR3 size: 13 residues. After removal of 5 bases from V and 10 bases from J, the junction contained 6 bases not matched to a gene. The CDR3 nucleotides are TGTGCCTGGTCGGGACAGGGAGGATCACCCCTCCACTTT. Translated: CAWSGQGGSPLHF.

The chain has TRBV27 and TRBJ2-7, with 7 nucleotides matching TRBD1. The V segment lost 2 bases and the J segment 6 bases; nucleotides outside the gene matches: 4. The CDR3 has 13 amino acids. Germline CDR1 and CDR2: MNHEY and SMNVEV (reference sequence). CDR3 protein: CASSLDTGAEQYF. CDR3 sequence (DNA): TGTGCCAGCAGTTTAGATACAGGGGCCGAGCAGTACTTC.

This clone was picked up one time. The chain employs TRBV4-2 and TRBJ2-7; D gene unclear. This CDR3 comprises 14 residues. V lost 4 bases, J lost 2 bases, and 12 bases lay in between. The germline CDR1 and CDR2 sequences are LGHNA and YNFKEQ. The CDR3 nucleotides read TGTGCCAGCAGCCTGAGCGAGGCCACCTACGAGCAGTACTTC. Encoded protein: CASSLSEATYEQYF.

This clone was counted a few times. V and J are TRBV5-1 and TRBJ2-3, with TRBD1 matching over 10 bases. The V gene's germline CDR1 is SGHRS and CDR2 YFSETQ. There are 14 residues in the CDR3. The junction had 1 base not matched to a gene; V was cut back by 0 bases and J by 6 bases. CDR3 protein: CASSLGTGGDTQYF. The CDR3 nucleotides read TGCGCCAGCAGCTTGGGGACAGGGGGGGATACGCAGTATTTT.

The sample holds a few counts of this clone. The chain is built from TRBV5-1 and TRBJ1-1; D unresolved. Germline V gene data show CDR1 as SGHRS and CDR2 as YFSETQ. The ends were cut back, 3 bases at V and 1 base at J, with 7 bases in the middle. CDR3 length: 13 residues. The CDR3 loop is CASSSGRNTEAFF. In nucleotides, the CDR3 is TGCGCCAGCAGCTCAGGCCGGAACACTGAAGCTTTCTTT.

The J gene is TRBJ2-7, the V gene TRBV6-6; 9 bases are a match to TRBD1. The V gene end was trimmed by 6 bases and the J gene end by 5 bases; junction bases not matched to a gene: 8. CDR3 length: 14 amino acids. Germline CDR1 and CDR2: MNHNY and SVGAGI (reference sequence). In nucleotides, the CDR3 is TGTGCCAGCAGCAGGGACAGGGCAGCGGACGAGCAGTACTTC. It encodes CASSRDRAADEQYF.

The genes are TRBV27 and TRBJ2-7; 7 bases fit TRBD1. In germline, CDR1 is MNHEY, CDR2 SMNVEV (reference sequence). Trimming at V came to 3 bases and at J to 2 bases, leaving 1 base not matched to a gene. The CDR3 covers 13 residues. The CDR3 protein is CASSFGTAYEQYF. In nucleotides, the CDR3 is TGTGCCAGCAGTTTCGGGACAGCCTACGAGCAGTACTTC.

The V call is TRBV6-1, the J call TRBJ1-5; weak D call: TRBD1 (5 bases). Germline CDR1 is MNHNS and CDR2 is SASEGT. The ends were cut back, 0 bases at V and 7 bases at J, with 10 bases in the middle. The CDR3 length is 14 residues. The CDR3 spells CASSEAGGNQPQHF. CDR3 coding DNA: TGTGCCAGCAGTGAAGCGGGGGGGAACCAGCCCCAGCATTTT.

This chain connects TRBV6-1 to TRBJ1-5, with TRBD1 matching over 10 bases. V lost 3 bases, J lost 6 bases, and 8 bases stayed unmatched. Germline-derived CDR1 and CDR2 are MNHNS and SASEGT. This CDR3 is 16 amino acids long. DNA of the CDR3: TGTGCCAGCAGTGACAATGAAGGGACAGGGGCTCAGCCCCAGCATTTT. This gives the protein CASSDNEGTGAQPQHF.